These T cell receptor beta chains were read from a single sample in a study of blood T cell repertoires in COVID-19. The method was immunoSEQ multiplex PCR; TCRdb's version includes in-frame clones alone and lacks a portion of them. Here the sample spans around 40,000 clones, approximately 96% being singletons. Sequencing was carried out using peripheral blood. These receptor sequences come from a human donor with active COVID-19. The donor label of this sample is uncertain. The CDR3 runs from the conserved cysteine through the conserved F or W. The order of the fields is V gene, J gene, D gene, CDR3 protein, CDR3 DNA. D genes are given only for firm matches.

v_gene: TRBV2
j_gene: TRBJ2-5
d_gene: TRBD1
CDR3aa: CASRRDREYQETQYF
CDR3nt: TGTGCCAGCAGGAGGGACAGGGAGTACCAAGAGACCCAGTACTTC

v_gene: TRBV15
j_gene: TRBJ2-1
d_gene: .
CDR3aa: CATSRPGYEQFF
CDR3nt: TGTGCCACCAGCAGACCGGGATACGAGCAGTTCTTC

v_gene: TRBV25-1
j_gene: TRBJ2-2
d_gene: TRBD1
CDR3aa: CASSLTGVGNTGELFF
CDR3nt: TGTGCCAGCAGTCTTACAGGGGTTGGGAACACCGGGGAGCTGTTTTTT

v_gene: TRBV28
j_gene: TRBJ1-2
d_gene: .
CDR3aa: CASSLYPYGYTF
CDR3nt: TGTGCCAGCAGTTTATATCCGTATGGCTACACCTTC

v_gene: TRBV19
j_gene: TRBJ2-5
d_gene: TRBD2
CDR3aa: CASSMSGGETQYF
CDR3nt: TGTGCCAGTAGTATGTCGGGAGGAGAGACCCAGTACTTC

v_gene: TRBV5-4
j_gene: TRBJ1-4
d_gene: TRBD1
CDR3aa: CASRPSEGADEKLFF
CDR3nt: TGTGCCAGCCGTCCTAGTGAGGGGGCAGATGAAAAACTGTTTTTT

v_gene: TRBV28
j_gene: TRBJ2-3
d_gene: TRBD2
CDR3aa: CASSRSGRTDTQYF
CDR3nt: TGTGCCAGCAGCCGGAGCGGGAGAACAGATACGCAGTATTTT

v_gene: TRBV4-1
j_gene: TRBJ2-5
d_gene: .
CDR3aa: CASSQDIPGAGETQYF
CDR3nt: TGCGCCAGCAGCCAAGATATTCCGGGAGCAGGGGAGACCCAGTACTTC

v_gene: TRBV5-1
j_gene: TRBJ2-5
d_gene: .
CDR3aa: CASSVTGRETQYF
CDR3nt: TGCGCCAGCAGCGTGACAGGGAGGGAGACCCAGTACTTC

v_gene: TRBV3-1/TRBV3-2
j_gene: TRBJ2-1
d_gene: TRBD2
CDR3aa: CASSLTSGDNEQFF
CDR3nt: TGTGCCAGCAGCCTCACTAGCGGGGACAATGAGCAGTTCTTC

v_gene: TRBV6-4
j_gene: TRBJ1-2
d_gene: TRBD1
CDR3aa: CASSETTGGYGYTF
CDR3nt: TGTGCCAGCAGTGAGACGACAGGGGGGTATGGCTACACCTTC

v_gene: TRBV2
j_gene: TRBJ2-1
d_gene: .
CDR3aa: CASSPTRYNEQFF
CDR3nt: TGTGCCAGCAGCCCGACTCGATACAATGAGCAGTTCTTC

v_gene: TRBV6-4
j_gene: TRBJ1-1
d_gene: TRBD1
CDR3aa: CASSRTGGDTEAFF
CDR3nt: TGTGCCAGCAGCAGGACAGGGGGTGACACTGAAGCTTTCTTT

v_gene: TRBV27
j_gene: TRBJ2-1
d_gene: TRBD2
CDR3aa: CASTGLAGGGTSYNEQFF
CDR3nt: TGTGCCAGCACTGGGCTAGCGGGAGGTGGGACCTCCTACAATGAGCAGTTCTTC

v_gene: TRBV5-1
j_gene: TRBJ2-1
d_gene: .
CDR3aa: CASSLVLRVESYNEQFF
CDR3nt: TGCGCCAGCAGCTTGGTCCTGAGGGTGGAATCCTACAATGAGCAGTTCTTC

v_gene: TRBV2
j_gene: TRBJ2-7
d_gene: TRBD2
CDR3aa: CASSGLAGVYEQYF
CDR3nt: TGTGCCAGCAGTGGCCTAGCGGGAGTCTACGAGCAGTACTTC